These 3 T cell receptor beta chains originate from one sample sequenced in a study of blood T cell repertoires in COVID-19. The table came from immunoSEQ multiplex PCR; TCRdb's copy has only in-frame clones and leaves some out. Counted here are 100,000 to 150,000 clones, 80% to 85% occurring once; the ten biggest clones make up roughly 4%. Input material: peripheral blood. These receptors originate from a woman in her forties or fifties with acute or convalescent COVID-19.

The chain links TRBV10-2 to TRBJ2-1; 13 nucleotides match TRBD2. Losses at the gene ends were 5 bases for V and 7 bases for J; bases not matched to a gene: 2. The CDR3 contains 14 residues. The germline V gene has CDR1 WSHSY and CDR2 SAAADI. DNA of the CDR3: TGCGCCAGCAGTCCGGGACTAGCGGGGAATGAGCAGTTCTTC. Amino acid sequence: CASSPGLAGNEQFF.

The chain employs TRBV6-5 and TRBJ2-3, with TRBD1 as a possible D gene (6 bases). Germline assignment: CDR1 MNHEY and CDR2 SVGAGI. Trimming cost V 6 bases and J 0 bases, with 7 bases left between them. CDR3 length equals 13 residues. For the CDR3, the DNA is TGTGCCAGCAGGGACAGAAGCACAGATACGCAGTATTTT. Residues: CASRDRSTDTQYF.

V gene TRBV11-2 combines with J gene TRBJ2-2; TRBD2 is a possible D gene (5 bases). The CDR3 has 14 amino acids. The germline CDR1 and CDR2 sequences are SGHAT and FQNNGV. V was shortened by 5 bases and J by 5 bases, with 12 bases between the two germline ends. CDR3 coding DNA: TGTGCCAGCAGCAGTCTTCGGGAAACCGGGGAGCTGTTTTTT. Translation: CASSSLRETGELFF.